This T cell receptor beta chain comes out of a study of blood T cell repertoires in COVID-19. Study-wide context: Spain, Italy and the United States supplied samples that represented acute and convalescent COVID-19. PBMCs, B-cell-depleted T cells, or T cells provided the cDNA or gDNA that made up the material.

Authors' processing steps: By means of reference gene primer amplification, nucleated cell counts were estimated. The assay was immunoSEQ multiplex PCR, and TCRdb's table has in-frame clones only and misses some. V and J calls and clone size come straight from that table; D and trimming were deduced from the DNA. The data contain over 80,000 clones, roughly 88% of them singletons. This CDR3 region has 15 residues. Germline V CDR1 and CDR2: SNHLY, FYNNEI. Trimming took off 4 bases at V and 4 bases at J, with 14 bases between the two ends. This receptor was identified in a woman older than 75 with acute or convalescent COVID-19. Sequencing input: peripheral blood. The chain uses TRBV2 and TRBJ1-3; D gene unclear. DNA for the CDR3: TGTGCCAGCAGTGCTCAGGATTCTCCGGGAAACACCATATATTTT. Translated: CASSAQDSPGNTIYF.